This T cell receptor beta chain originates from a study of blood T cell repertoires in COVID-19. Germline lookup yields CDR1 SNHLY and CDR2 FYNNEI. This CDR3 is built from 10 residues. V lost 10 bases and J lost 10, with 11 bases in between. The data were produced by immunoSEQ multiplex PCR, yet TCRdb's version contains in-frame clones alone and is incomplete. The sample has approximately 240,000 clones; 65% to 90% are singletons. The sequenced sample consisted of peripheral blood. The chain recombines TRBV2 with TRBJ2-1; D ambiguous. The receptor was derived from a woman in her 40s who had recovered from COVID-19. In DNA form, the CDR3 reads TGTGCCACCTCAATCGGGGAGCAGTTCTTC. Its translation is CATSIGEQFF.